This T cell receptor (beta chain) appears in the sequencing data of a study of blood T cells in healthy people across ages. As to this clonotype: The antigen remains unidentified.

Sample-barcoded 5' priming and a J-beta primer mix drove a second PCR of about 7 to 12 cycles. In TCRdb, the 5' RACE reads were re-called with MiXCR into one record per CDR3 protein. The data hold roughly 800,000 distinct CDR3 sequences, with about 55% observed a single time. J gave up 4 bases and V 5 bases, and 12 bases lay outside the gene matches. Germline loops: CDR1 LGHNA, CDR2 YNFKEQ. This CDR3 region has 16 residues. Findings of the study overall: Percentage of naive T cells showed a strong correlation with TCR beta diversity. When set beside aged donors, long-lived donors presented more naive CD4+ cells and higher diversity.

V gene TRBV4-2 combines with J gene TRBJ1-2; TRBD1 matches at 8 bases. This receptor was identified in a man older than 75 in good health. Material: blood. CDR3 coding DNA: TGTGCCAGCAGCTATTCCGGGACAGGTGTGGGCTATGGCTACACCTTC. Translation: CASSYSGTGVGYGYTF.